This T cell receptor beta chain originates from a study of molecular identifiers for immune sequencing clone quantification. On the study more broadly: Five portions were made in replicates from RNA of 20,000 or 100,000 naive CD8 cells, and four underwent sequencing.

In preparing bulk TCR libraries, previously described methods and listed TCR primers were used. One entry per CDR3 protein results from TCRdb running MiXCR on the PCR reads. The sample consists of approximately 320,000 distinct CDR3 sequences, roughly 24% of them appearing once. Sorting was used to obtain naive CD8 T cells (CD8+CD4-CCR7+CD45RA+). Broader study findings: Under 1% of molecules in naive cells, but over 98% of effector molecules, belonged to clones above 20 RNA copies.

The V end was cut by 4 bases, the J end by 4 bases, with 13 bases between. CDR3 length equals 14 residues. CDR1 and CDR2 (germline): SEHNR, FQNEAQ (reference sequence). This clonotype was counted at least ten times. Its antigen is as yet unknown. Sequences were obtained from naive CD8+ T cells from blood, with Jurkat cell RNA spiked in. Specified subset: FACS-sorted CD8+CD4-CCR7+CD45RA+ naive T cells. The sequence came from a human donor in good health. Some libraries in this study had Jurkat cell RNA spiked in. This chain links TRBV7-9 with TRBJ2-5; unclear D gene. In DNA form, the CDR3 reads TGTGCCAGCAGCTACCCACGGACGGCAGAGACCCAGTACTTC. Translation gives CASSYPRTAETQYF. Using reference TRBV7-9 and TRBJ2-5 for the parts outside the CDR3, the full variable domain is DTGVSQNPRHKITKRGQNVTFRCDPISEHNRLYWYRQTLGQGPEFLTYFQNEAQLEKSRLLSDRFSAERPKGSFSTLEIQRTEQGDSAMYLCASSYPRTAETQYFGPGTRLLVL.